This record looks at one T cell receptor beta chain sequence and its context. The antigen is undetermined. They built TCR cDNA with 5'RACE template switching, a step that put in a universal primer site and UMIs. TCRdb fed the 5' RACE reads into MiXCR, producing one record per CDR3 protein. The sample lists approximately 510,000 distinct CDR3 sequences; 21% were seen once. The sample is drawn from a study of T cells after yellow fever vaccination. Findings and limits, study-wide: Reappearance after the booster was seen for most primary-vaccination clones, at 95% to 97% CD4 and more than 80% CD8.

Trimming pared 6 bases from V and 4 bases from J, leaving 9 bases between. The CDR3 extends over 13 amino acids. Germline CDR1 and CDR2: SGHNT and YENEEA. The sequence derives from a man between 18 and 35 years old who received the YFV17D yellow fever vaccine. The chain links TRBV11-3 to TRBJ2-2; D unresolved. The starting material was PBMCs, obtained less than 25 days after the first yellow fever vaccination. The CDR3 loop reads CASSYRSTGELFF. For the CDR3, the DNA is TGTGCCAGCAGTTATAGATCCACCGGGGAGCTGTTTTTT.